This T cell receptor (beta chain) was recorded in a study of blood T cell repertoires in COVID-19. Overall study context: Acute and convalescent COVID-19 specimens originated in the United States, Italy and Spain. T cells, B-cell-depleted T cells, or PBMCs provided the cDNA or gDNA that served as material.

Followed longitudinally, the Seattle patients had been enrolled during active infection. Germline CDR1 and CDR2: SGHTA and FQGNSA. V trimming: 5 bases; J trimming: 2 bases; junction bases outside the gene matches: 5. The CDR3 spans 14 residues. How the authors handled the data: Amplified reference gene primers provided the basis for estimating nucleated cell counts. Repertoires were generated with immunoSEQ multiplex PCR, while TCRdb's copy carries only in-frame clones and drops some. V and J calls plus clone size are reproduced from that table; the DNA served to infer D and trimming. The sample lists about 170,000 clones, around nine tenths seen once, with 0.58% in the top ten.

The chain has TRBV7-2 and TRBJ2-7, with TRBD2 matching 8 bases. This TCR came from a man in his 60s with COVID-19, enrolled during active disease. The sequencing input was peripheral blood. CDR3 DNA sequence: TGTGCCAGCAGCACCACTAGCGGACCCTACGAGCAGTACTTC. Amino acids: CASSTTSGPYEQYF.